The entry below gives a single T cell receptor beta chain sequence along with its context. Its target is not known. This sample is part of a study of CXCR3-negative and CXCR3-positive naive CD8 T cells. Findings and limits, study-wide: From TRB CDR3 properties, TCR strength was inferred; surface CD5 did not differ between naive subsets. Each naive subset displayed comparably high diversity, whereas memory CD8+ cells displayed much lower diversity. Relative to CXCR3-negative naive cells, CXCR3-positive naive cells had more hydrophobic TRB CDR3s.

Cells that were CD45RO-CCR7+CD27+CD95- constituted naive CD8+ T cells. Researchers prepared the TRB cDNA libraries using 5' RACE with UMI labels. TCRdb re-called the 5' RACE reads and shows each CDR3 protein once, DNA omitted. The ten most abundant clones cover around 0.6% of a sample with approximately 48,000 distinct CDR3 sequences. Germline CDR1 reads MDHEN; CDR2 reads SYDVKM. The CDR3 has 14 residues. The sample was naive CXCR3+ CD8+ T cells from blood. The subset here: CD45RO-CCR7+CD27+CD95- naive CD8+ T cells expressing CXCR3 (TNR3+). J is TRBJ2-7 and V is TRBV28; the TCRdb D gene call, TRBD1, has no DNA to confirm it. This sequence was found in a human donor in good health. Some clones in this sample may be carry-over from other donors' samples. The CDR3 sequence: CASKGDRETYEQYF.